The 23 T cell receptor beta chains presented below share a single source sample, sequenced in a study of control samples from healthy donors and cancer patients (dated by TCRdb to 2020 to 2022). Library preparation employed the immunoSEQ multiplex PCR assay. Held by TCRdb, this immuneACCESS table contains in-frame sequences only and omits some clones. Under half of the omission traces to an unresolved V gene where checked; the cause of the rest is unknown. This sample comprises some 120,000 clones, more than 75% of them detected only once. The ten biggest clones cover more than 6.5% of the sample. Sequenced input: blood. These receptors were taken from a man aged 40-49 years in good health.

V is TRBV25-1 and J is TRBJ1-1; D is uncertain. CDR1 and CDR2 (germline): MGHDK, SYGVNS. The CDR3 consists of 13 residues. V was pared by 1 base and J by 0 bases, with 3 bases between. CDR3 nucleotides: TGTGCCAGCAGTGAATCCCTGAACACTGAAGCTTTCTTT. It is translated as CASSESLNTEAFF. The variable domain in full, completed from reference TRBV25-1 and TRBJ1-1, reads EADIYQTPRYLVIGTGKKITLECSQTMGHDKMYWYQQDPGMELHLIHYSYGVNSTEKGDLSSESTVSRIRTEHFPLTLESARPSHTSQYLCASSESLNTEAFFGQGTRLTVV.

This chain joins TRBV9 and TRBJ2-4; 7 bases map to TRBD1. CDR1 is SGDLS, CDR2 YYNGEE, per germline. The length of the CDR3 is 13 residues. With 3 bases clipped from V and 8 bases from J, the junction kept 5 bases outside the gene matches. The CDR3 DNA sequence: TGTGCCAGCAGCGCGCGACAGGGAGACATTCAGTACTTC. This encodes CASSARQGDIQYF.

This clone was observed once. The chain recombines TRBV6-4 with TRBJ2-7, with D perhaps matching TRBD1 or TRBD2 (6 bases each). The germline CDR1 and CDR2 sequences are MRHNA and SNTAGT. V lost 0 bases and J lost 6, with 39 bases in between. The CDR3 loop spans 23 amino acids. CDR3 sequence (DNA): TGTGCCAGCAGTGACTCTAGGTCCGTCCGATACGGGAGAGGACCGGGCAGGGGATGCGAGCAGTACTTC. It yields the protein CASSDSRSVRYGRGPGRGCEQYF.

The DNA for the CDR3 is TGTGCCAGCAGCTTGGCACGGGGTAACTATGGCTACACCTTC. Translated: CASSLARGNYGYTF. The V gene is TRBV5-6, the J gene TRBJ1-2, with D unresolved. CDR1 is SGHDT and CDR2 is YYEEEE in the germline V gene. This CDR3 comprises 14 residues. Trimming shortened V by 0 bases and J by 1 base, and 7 bases separated the two germline ends. The full variable domain, in which reference TRBV5-6 and TRBJ1-2 provide the parts outside the CDR3, is DAGVTQSPTHLIKTRGQQVTLRCSPKSGHDTVSWYQQALGQGPQFIFQYYEEEERQRGNFPDRFSGHQFPNYSSELNVNALLLGDSALYLCASSLARGNYGYTFGSGTRLTVV.

To note about this clone: Germline is not matched at one junction end, which may reflect a read error. The gene calls are TRBV5-1 and TRBJ1-2, with D maybe TRBD1 (5 bases). CDR3 size: 13 residues. Germline CDR1 reads SGHRS; CDR2 reads YFSETQ. CDR3 in DNA: TGCGCCAGCAGCTTGGGGGGGAACTATGACTACACCTTC. Translated, it gives CASSLGGNYDYTF.

The chain employs TRBV5-6 and TRBJ2-5, with D perhaps TRBD1 (6 bases). Between the trimmed V and J ends, which lost 4 bases and 10 bases, there was a span of 11 bases. CDR1 SGHDT and CDR2 YYEEEE come from the germline V gene. The CDR3 covers 11 residues. CDR3 amino acids: CASSHTGLQYF. CDR3 nucleotides: TGTGCCAGCAGCCATACAGGGCTCCAGTACTTC.

CDR3 region: CASGPVFNTEAFF. The DNA of the CDR3 is TGTGCTAGTGGCCCGGTCTTCAACACTGAAGCTTTCTTT. V is TRBV12-5 and J is TRBJ1-1; D is undetermined. The germline V and J ends were trimmed by 6 bases and 2 bases, with 10 bases remaining between them. The CDR3 has 13 residues. Germline loops: CDR1 LGHNT, CDR2 FRNRAP.

The CDR3 nucleotides are TGTGCCAGCAGCGCAAACACCCATGGCACAGATACGCAGTATTTT. Translation: CASSANTHGTDTQYF. The chain carries TRBV9 and TRBJ2-3; D is undetermined. The CDR3 totals 15 residues. Germline V CDR1 and CDR2: SGDLS, YYNGEE. The V end was cut by 3 bases, the J end by 1 base, with 12 bases between.

The rearrangement uses TRBV6-5 and TRBJ1-6, with a possible D match to TRBD1 (5 bases). Looked up from germline, CDR1 is MNHEY and CDR2 is SVGAGI. The CDR3 is 14 amino acids. Trimming cost V 0 bases and J 9 bases, with 9 bases left between them. In DNA, the CDR3 is TGTGCCAGCAGTTACTCATTCAGGGCTTCACCCCTCCACTTT. It codes for CASSYSFRASPLHF.

Turning to this clone: One end of the junction varies from germline; a read error may be responsible. The chain joins TRBV18 to TRBJ1-2; D might be TRBD1 (6 bases). Germline loops: CDR1 KGHSH, CDR2 LQKENI. This CDR3 is built from 14 residues. CDR3 protein: CASSPNRVNDGYTF. The CDR3 nucleotides are TGTGCCAGCTCACCAAACAGGGTTAACGATGGCTACACCTTC.

This rearrangement joins TRBV4-3 to TRBJ2-1; D unresolved. From germline, CDR1 is LGHNA and CDR2 YSLEER. This CDR3 contains 14 residues. V was cut by 0 bases and J by 6 bases, with 9 bases left in between. This chain's CDR3 is CASSQDLWVNEQFF. CDR3 sequence (DNA): TGCGCCAGCAGCCAAGATCTGTGGGTCAATGAGCAGTTCTTC.

The V call is TRBV5-1, the J call TRBJ2-3; no clear D. Germline V lookup: CDR1 SGHRS, CDR2 YFSETQ. The V end was cut by 4 bases, the J end by 2 bases, with 11 bases between. The CDR3 is 14 residues long. CDR3 DNA: TGCGCCAGCAGCCCGGGCGAGGACACAGATACGCAGTATTTT. Translating it yields CASSPGEDTDTQYF.

The chain couples TRBV5-6 to TRBJ2-5; the match to TRBD2 covers 10 bases. CDR3 length: 14 amino acids. V lost 7 bases to trimming and J lost 3 bases; unmatched junction nucleotides: 6. CDR1 is SGHDT, CDR2 YYEEEE, per germline. In DNA, the CDR3 is TGTGCCAGCCGACTAGCGGGTCCTAAAGAGACCCAGTACTTC. Protein: CASRLAGPKETQYF.

This chain uses TRBV4-1 with TRBJ2-1; 8 nucleotides line up with TRBD2. V lost 2 bases, J lost 3 bases, and 3 bases stayed unmatched. The CDR3 covers 15 residues. Germline CDR1 is MGHRA and CDR2 is YSYEKL. CDR3 nucleotide sequence: TGCGCCAGCAGCCAAACTAGCGGATTCTACAATGAGCAGTTCTTC. Its translation: CASSQTSGFYNEQFF.

The chain has TRBV12-3 or TRBV12-4 and TRBJ2-3, with D perhaps TRBD1 (5 bases). V was shortened by 7 bases and J by 2 bases, with 10 bases between the two germline ends. The CDR3 has 13 amino acids. This chain's CDR3 is CASNTGDTDTQYF. The CDR3 DNA is TGTGCCAGCAACACAGGTGACACAGATACGCAGTATTTT.

J is TRBJ2-1 and V is TRBV6-4, with D possibly being TRBD1 (5 bases). Per the germline V gene, CDR1 is MRHNA and CDR2 is SNTAGT. The CDR3 totals 15 residues. Trimming left V 3 bases short and J 0 bases short, with 9 bases between. The CDR3 DNA reads TGTGCCAGCAGTGAAGACAGATTCTCCTACAATGAGCAGTTCTTC. The encoded protein is CASSEDRFSYNEQFF.

The chain joins TRBV12-3 or TRBV12-4 to TRBJ1-2, with D unclear. This CDR3 has 13 amino acids. V shed 5 bases and J shed 5 bases, with 12 bases lying between them. For the CDR3, the DNA is TGTGCCAGCAGTCCCCGGGCCACTTATGGCTACACCTTC. This translates into CASSPRATYGYTF.

The chain employs TRBV19 and TRBJ1-4; possibly TRBD1 for D (5 bases). V gave up 2 bases and J gave up 5 bases, with 12 bases separating them. The germline V gene encodes CDR1 LNHDA and CDR2 SQIVND (reference sequence). The CDR3 length is 15 residues. Here the CDR3 reads CASSITGTGNEKLFF. CDR3 sequence (DNA): TGTGCCAGTAGTATAACCGGGACGGGGAATGAAAAACTGTTTTTT.

V is TRBV7-9 and J is TRBJ1-1; no definite D call. The CDR3 totals 13 residues. Germline loops: CDR1 SEHNR, CDR2 FQNEAQ (reference sequence). The ends were cut back, 3 bases at V and 3 bases at J, with 8 bases in the middle. The CDR3 protein is CASSFRTDTEAFF. The CDR3 nucleotides read TGTGCCAGCAGCTTCCGGACCGACACTGAAGCTTTCTTT.

The J gene is TRBJ1-2, the V gene TRBV15; D is uncertain. In germline, CDR1 is LNHNV, CDR2 YYDKDF (reference sequence). The V and J ends lost 0 bases and 4 bases respectively, with 33 bases between them. There are 22 residues in the CDR3. CDR3 in DNA: TGTGCCACCAGCAGAGATGCCCTAAACTCACGTGGGCGGGGTGCCGTAGGCTATGGCTACACCTTC. Its protein is CATSRDALNSRGRGAVGYGYTF.

This clone was observed a few times. V and J are TRBV18 and TRBJ1-5; D uncertain. This CDR3 comprises 14 residues. The germline V gene encodes CDR1 KGHSH and CDR2 LQKENI. Trimming pared 0 bases from V and 4 bases from J, leaving 7 bases between. CDR3 loop: CASSPPAANQPQHF. CDR3 nucleotide sequence: TGTGCCAGCTCACCACCCGCAGCGAATCAGCCCCAGCATTTT. Drawing the rest from reference TRBV18 and TRBJ1-5, the complete variable domain is NAGVMQNPRHLVRRRGQEARLRCSPMKGHSHVYWYRQLPEEGLKFMVYLQKENIIDESGMPKERFSAEFPKEGPSILRIQQVVRGDSAAYFCASSPPAANQPQHFGDGTRLSIL.

The V call is TRBV15, the J call TRBJ2-3; 7 bases match TRBD1. The trim removed 5 bases at V and 5 bases at J, leaving 7 bases unmatched. Germline values: CDR1 LNHNV, CDR2 YYDKDF (reference sequence). The CDR3 is 14 amino acids. The CDR3 region has the DNA TGTGCCACCAGCTGGGACAGCTTGGTAGATACGCAGTATTTT. Translating gives CATSWDSLVDTQYF.

This clone showed up just once. The chain carries TRBV25-1 and TRBJ2-5, with D perhaps given as TRBD1 or TRBD2 (5 bases each). Looked up from germline, CDR1 is MGHDK and CDR2 is SYGVNS. The CDR3 length is 16 residues. The V end lost 5 bases, the J end lost 0 bases, and 16 bases lay between the germline ends. The CDR3 region is CASSPLGASYQETQYF. The CDR3 nucleotides are TGTGCCAGCAGTCCCCTCGGGGCATCGTACCAAGAGACCCAGTACTTC.